The 17 T cell receptor beta chains below were found in one sample sequenced in a study of stem cell transplantation in POMP-related autoinflammatory disease. The protocol was immunoSEQ multiplex PCR, while the TCRdb copy is restricted to in-frame clones and leaves out a portion. This table has 25,000 to 30,000 clones, 82% appearing once. This specimen was CD4+ T cells from PBMCs, taken before stem cell transplantation. These receptors all come from a human donor with POMP-related autoinflammation and immune dysregulation (PRAID).

In its sample, this clone was seen a few times. The chain carries TRBV6-5 and TRBJ2-1; D perhaps matches TRBD2 (5 bases). Trimming pared 2 bases from V and 14 bases from J, leaving 10 bases between. This CDR3 is 11 amino acids long. Germline CDR1 reads MNHEY; CDR2 reads SVGAGI. CDR3 DNA: TGTGCCAGCAGTTACGTGGACGGGGAGTTCTTC. Its translation is CASSYVDGEFF.

This clone was found a few times. This chain uses TRBV30 with TRBJ1-5; D is unclear. Trimming cost V 0 bases and J 5 bases, with 5 bases left between them. The CDR3 totals 12 residues. Looked up from germline, CDR1 is GTSNPN and CDR2 is SVGIG (reference sequence). The CDR3 spells CAWSVGDQPQHF. The CDR3 region has the DNA TGTGCCTGGAGTGTCGGAGATCAGCCCCAGCATTTT.

The rearrangement links TRBV11-2 to TRBJ1-3; weak D call: TRBD1 (6 bases). Trimming shortened V by 2 bases and J by 0 bases, and 11 bases separated the two germline ends. This CDR3 has 16 amino acids. Germline V gives CDR1 SGHAT, CDR2 FQNNGV. CDR3 sequence reads: CASSLSDSSSGNTIYF. The CDR3 DNA reads TGTGCCAGCAGCTTATCGGACAGCAGCTCTGGAAACACCATATATTTT. Full variable domain (missing parts from reference TRBV11-2 and TRBJ1-3): EAGVAQSPRYKIIEKRQSVAFWCNPISGHATLYWYQQILGQGPKLLIQFQNNGVVDDSQLPKDRFSAERLKGVDSTLKIQPAKLEDSAVYLCASSLSDSSSGNTIYFGEGSWLTVV.

This clone appeared a few times. In DNA form, the CDR3 reads TGCGCCAGCCAAAATTCGGGGGGCTCCTATGGCTACACCTTC. Translation gives CASQNSGGSYGYTF. The V call is TRBV10-1, the J call TRBJ1-2; D might be TRBD1 (6 bases). Germline assignment: CDR1 WNHNN and CDR2 SYGVQD (reference sequence). The V and J ends lost 8 bases and 4 bases respectively, with 17 bases between them. This CDR3 has 14 amino acids.

The genes are TRBV6-6 and TRBJ2-6; D unclear. Germline V gives CDR1 MNHNY, CDR2 SVGAGI (reference sequence). The V and J ends lost 0 bases and 4 bases respectively, with 10 bases between them. The CDR3 runs to 16 residues. This chain's CDR3 is CASSYSGYAGANVLTF. For the CDR3, the DNA is TGTGCCAGCAGTTACTCGGGGTACGCCGGGGCCAACGTCCTGACTTTC.

V and J are TRBV6-1 and TRBJ2-3, with a weak D call TRBD2 (6 bases). Per the germline V gene, CDR1 is MNHNS and CDR2 is SASEGT. The CDR3 consists of 15 residues. Trimming took 4 bases from V and 4 from J, leaving 15 bases between them. The CDR3 spells CASSVRRAGPDTQYF. DNA of the CDR3: TGTGCCAGCAGTGTAAGGAGAGCGGGCCCAGATACGCAGTATTTT.

This clone was detected a few times. This sequence joins TRBV5-4 and TRBJ1-5, with TRBD1 identical over 7 bases. Germline CDR1 and CDR2: SGHNT and YYREEE (reference sequence). This CDR3 spans 13 amino acids. V shed 0 bases, J shed 11 bases, and the junction held 5 bases outside the gene matches. The DNA of the CDR3 is TGTGCCAGCAGCTTGGAGGTCACAGGGGCCCAGCATTTT. Protein sequence: CASSLEVTGAQHF.

V and J are TRBV7-9 and TRBJ1-4; D possibly corresponds to TRBD1 (5 bases). Trimming pared 3 bases from V and 1 base from J, leaving 15 bases between. This CDR3 is 17 amino acids long. Germline V gene sequence: CDR1 SEHNR, CDR2 FQNEAQ (reference sequence). CDR3 protein: CASSLGYGGGTNEKLFF. Written as DNA, the CDR3 is TGTGCCAGCAGCTTGGGATATGGGGGAGGAACTAATGAAAAACTGTTTTTT.

The chain joins TRBV15 to TRBJ1-5, with a weak D call TRBD1 (5 bases). Germline loops: CDR1 LNHNV, CDR2 YYDKDF (reference sequence). V was trimmed by 0 bases and J by 0 bases, leaving 18 bases between them. The CDR3 is 19 amino acids. CDR3 nucleotides: TGTGCCACCAGCAGAGACGAGCCAGGGTGGTGGGGTAGCAATCAGCCCCAGCATTTT. It translates to CATSRDEPGWWGSNQPQHF. The entire variable domain, with the rest obtained from reference TRBV15 and TRBJ1-5, is as follows: DAMVIQNPRYQVTQFGKPVTLSCSQTLNHNVMYWYQQKSSQAPKLLFHYYDKDFNNEADTPDNFQSRRPNTSFCFLDIRSPGLGDTAMYLCATSRDEPGWWGSNQPQHFGDGTRLSIL.

This rearrangement joins TRBV4-2 to TRBJ1-5; the D gene is possibly TRBD1 (5 bases). The CDR3 runs 14 residues. In germline, CDR1 is LGHNA, CDR2 YNFKEQ. Between the trimmed V and J ends, which lost 0 bases and 12 bases, there was a span of 15 bases. The CDR3 here is CASSQDIWGMGQHF. The CDR3 DNA sequence: TGTGCCAGCAGCCAAGATATTTGGGGGATGGGCCAGCATTTT.

The gene calls are TRBV10-3 and TRBJ1-2; no clear D gene. Germline V gene data show CDR1 as ENHRY and CDR2 as SYGVKD. The CDR3 has 12 amino acids. Trimming removed 8 bases at V and 6 bases at J, with 13 bases between. The CDR3 DNA reads TGTGCCATCGAAACAGCTGGGGATGGCTACACCTTC. It encodes CAIETAGDGYTF.

This rearrangement joins TRBV2 to TRBJ1-1; 7 bases match TRBD1. Trimming removed 6 bases from V and 5 bases from J; junction bases left unmatched: 9. This CDR3 has 14 residues. Germline V gene sequence: CDR1 SNHLY, CDR2 FYNNEI. CDR3 in DNA: TGTGCCAGCAGGGGAGGGAGGGGGCATACTGAAGCTTTCTTT. This sequence encodes CASRGGRGHTEAFF.

The V gene is TRBV6-1, the J gene TRBJ2-7, with D unresolved. Germline V gives CDR1 MNHNS, CDR2 SASEGT. The V gene lost 6 bases and the J gene lost 0 bases, with 9 bases spanning the gap. The length of the CDR3 is 13 residues. For the CDR3, the DNA is TGTGCCAGCAGCGTATCTAGCTCCTACGAGCAGTACTTC. This codes for CASSVSSSYEQYF.

The rearrangement joins TRBV5-6 to TRBJ2-3, with 9 bases fitting TRBD2. Unmatched junction bases numbered 3, after V lost 2 bases and J lost 2 bases. CDR3 length: 15 amino acids. Germline CDR1 and CDR2: SGHDT and YYEEEE. The CDR3 DNA sequence: TGTGCCAGCAGCTTTAGCGGGGGCTTCACAGATACGCAGTATTTT. Protein sequence: CASSFSGGFTDTQYF.

The chain links TRBV6-5 to TRBJ1-5, with D uncertain. CDR1 and CDR2 from the germline V gene are MNHEY and SVGAGI. The CDR3 length is 12 residues. V was pared by 6 bases and J by 3 bases, with 6 bases between. The CDR3 nucleotides read TGTGCCAGCAGAGCCCCCAATCAGCCCCAGCATTTT. This sequence encodes CASRAPNQPQHF.

The V and J genes are TRBV7-9 and TRBJ1-4, with D perhaps matching TRBD1 (6 bases). The germline gives CDR1 SEHNR, CDR2 FQNEAQ (reference sequence). Between the trimmed V and J ends, which lost 0 bases and 8 bases, there was a span of 13 bases. This CDR3 is 15 amino acids long. CDR3 bases: TGTGCCAGCAGCTTAGCGGAGGCGGGGGCGGAAAAACTGTTTTTT. Residues: CASSLAEAGAEKLFF.

The chain carries TRBV28 and TRBJ2-3; 9 bases map to TRBD1. Germline CDR1 and CDR2: MDHEN and SYDVKM. V trimming: 5 bases; J trimming: 1 base; junction bases outside the gene matches: 1. This CDR3 comprises 14 residues. The CDR3 loop is CASSRTGGTDTQYF. The CDR3 nucleotides read TGTGCCAGCAGTCGGACAGGGGGCACAGATACGCAGTATTTT.